The following is a TCR beta chain sequence with its context. CDR1 SGHTA and CDR2 FQGNSA come from the germline V gene. The trim removed 5 bases at V and 5 bases at J, leaving 11 bases unmatched. The CDR3 is 16 amino acids. These data belong to a study of metastatic and nonmetastatic thyroid tumors. Study background: Across blood and tumor or nodule tissue, repertoires from malignant and benign thyroid patients were compared with one another.

Every patient underwent thyroid surgery untreated. TCRdb reassembled clones from the PCR reads with MiXCR. The profile covers more than 15,000 clones, with 25% to 30% appearing a single time and 10% to 15% taken by the ten largest. Sequenced material: tumor tissue. The chain recombines TRBV7-2 with TRBJ2-1; TRBD1 matches at 8 bases. The clonotype comes from a male donor with papillary thyroid cancer or a benign thyroid nodule (not recorded which). Some clones in this sample may be carry-over from other donors' samples. CDR3 residues: CASSRPRETGDNEQFF. In nucleotides, the CDR3 is TGTGCCAGCAGCCGCCCACGGGAGACAGGGGACAATGAGCAGTTCTTC.